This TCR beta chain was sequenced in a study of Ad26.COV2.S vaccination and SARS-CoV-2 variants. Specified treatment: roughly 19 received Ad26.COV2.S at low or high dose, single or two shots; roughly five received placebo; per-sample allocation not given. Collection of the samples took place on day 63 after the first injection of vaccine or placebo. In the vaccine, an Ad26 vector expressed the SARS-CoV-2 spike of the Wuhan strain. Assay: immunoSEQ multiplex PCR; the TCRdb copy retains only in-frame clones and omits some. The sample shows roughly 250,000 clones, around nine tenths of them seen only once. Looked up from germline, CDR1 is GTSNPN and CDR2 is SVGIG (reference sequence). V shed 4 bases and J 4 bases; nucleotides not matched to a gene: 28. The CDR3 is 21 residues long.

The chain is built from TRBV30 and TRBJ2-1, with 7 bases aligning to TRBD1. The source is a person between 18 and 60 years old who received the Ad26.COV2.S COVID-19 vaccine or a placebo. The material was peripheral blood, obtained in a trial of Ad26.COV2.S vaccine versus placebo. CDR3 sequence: CAWKFPNVVVRRQGEYNEQFF. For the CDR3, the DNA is TGTGCCTGGAAATTCCCCAACGTCGTCGTTCGTCGGCAGGGGGAATACAATGAGCAGTTCTTC.